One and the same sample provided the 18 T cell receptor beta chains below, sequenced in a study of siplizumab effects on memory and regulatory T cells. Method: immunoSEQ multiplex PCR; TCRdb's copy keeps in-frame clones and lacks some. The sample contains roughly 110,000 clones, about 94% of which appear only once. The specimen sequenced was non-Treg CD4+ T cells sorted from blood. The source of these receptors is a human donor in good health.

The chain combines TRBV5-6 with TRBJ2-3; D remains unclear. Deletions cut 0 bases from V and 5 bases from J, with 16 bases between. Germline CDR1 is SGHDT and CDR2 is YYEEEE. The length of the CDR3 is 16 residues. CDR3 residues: CASSLAVEPSIDTQYF. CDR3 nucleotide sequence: TGTGCCAGCAGCTTGGCCGTGGAACCGTCCATAGATACGCAGTATTTT.

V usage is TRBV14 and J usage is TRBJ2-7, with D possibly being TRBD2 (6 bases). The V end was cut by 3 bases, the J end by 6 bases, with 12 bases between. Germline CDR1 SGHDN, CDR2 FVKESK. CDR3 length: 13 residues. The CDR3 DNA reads TGTGCCAGCAGCCAGCGGGGACTTGGCGAGCAGTACTTC. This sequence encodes CASSQRGLGEQYF.

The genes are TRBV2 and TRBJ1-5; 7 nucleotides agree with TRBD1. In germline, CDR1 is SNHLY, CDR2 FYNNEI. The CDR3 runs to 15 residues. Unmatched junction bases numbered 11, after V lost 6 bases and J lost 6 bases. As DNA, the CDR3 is TGTGCCAGCAGACCGACAGGGAAAGTCGGTCAGCCCCAGCATTTT. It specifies CASRPTGKVGQPQHF.

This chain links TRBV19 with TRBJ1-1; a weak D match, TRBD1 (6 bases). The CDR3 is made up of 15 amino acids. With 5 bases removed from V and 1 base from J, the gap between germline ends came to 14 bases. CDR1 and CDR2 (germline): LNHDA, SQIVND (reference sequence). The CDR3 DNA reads TGTGCCAGTAGTTCCGTAGGGGGTAAGAACACTGAAGCTTTCTTT. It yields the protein CASSSVGGKNTEAFF.

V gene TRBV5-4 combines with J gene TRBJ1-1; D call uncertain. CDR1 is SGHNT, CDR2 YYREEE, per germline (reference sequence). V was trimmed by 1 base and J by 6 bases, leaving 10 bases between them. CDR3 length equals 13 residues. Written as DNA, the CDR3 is TGTGCCAGCAGCTTGCTCGCGGTTGCTGAAGCTTTCTTT. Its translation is CASSLLAVAEAFF.

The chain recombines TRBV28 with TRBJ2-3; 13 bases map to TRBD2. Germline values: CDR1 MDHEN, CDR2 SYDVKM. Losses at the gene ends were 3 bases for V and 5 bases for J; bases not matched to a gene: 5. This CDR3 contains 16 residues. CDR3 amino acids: CASSLGGLAGRDTQYF. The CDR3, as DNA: TGTGCCAGCAGTTTGGGGGGACTAGCGGGGAGAGATACGCAGTATTTT.

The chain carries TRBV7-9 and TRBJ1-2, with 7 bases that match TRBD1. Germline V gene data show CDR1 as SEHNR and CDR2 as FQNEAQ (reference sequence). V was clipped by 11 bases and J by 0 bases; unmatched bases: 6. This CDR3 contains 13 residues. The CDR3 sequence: CAGNRGTNYGYTF. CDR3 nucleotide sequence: TGTGCCGGAAACAGGGGAACTAACTATGGCTACACCTTC.

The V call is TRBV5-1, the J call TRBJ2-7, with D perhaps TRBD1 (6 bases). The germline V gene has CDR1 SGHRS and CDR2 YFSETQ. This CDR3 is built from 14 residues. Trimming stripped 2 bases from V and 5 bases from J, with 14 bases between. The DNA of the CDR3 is TGCGCCAGCAGCTTTAACAGGGAGAAAAACGAGCAGTACTTC. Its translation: CASSFNREKNEQYF.

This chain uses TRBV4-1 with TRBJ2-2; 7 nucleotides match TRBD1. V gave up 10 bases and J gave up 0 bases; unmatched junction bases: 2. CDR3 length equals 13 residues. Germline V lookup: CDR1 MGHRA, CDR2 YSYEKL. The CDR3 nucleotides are TGCGCCACAGGGACAGCGAACACCGGGGAGCTGTTTTTT. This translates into CATGTANTGELFF.

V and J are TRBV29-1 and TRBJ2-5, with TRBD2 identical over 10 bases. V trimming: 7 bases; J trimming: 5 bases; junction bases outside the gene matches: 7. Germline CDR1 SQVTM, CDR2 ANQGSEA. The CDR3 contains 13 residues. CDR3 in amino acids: CSGQRGGLETQYF. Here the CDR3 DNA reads TGCAGCGGGCAGCGGGGGGGCCTTGAGACCCAGTACTTC. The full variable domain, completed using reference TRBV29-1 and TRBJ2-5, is SAVISQKPSRDICQRGTSLTIQCQVDSQVTMMFWYRQQPGQSLTLIATANQGSEATYESGFVIDKFPISRPNLTFSTLTVSNMSPEDSSIYLCSGQRGGLETQYFGPGTRLLVL.

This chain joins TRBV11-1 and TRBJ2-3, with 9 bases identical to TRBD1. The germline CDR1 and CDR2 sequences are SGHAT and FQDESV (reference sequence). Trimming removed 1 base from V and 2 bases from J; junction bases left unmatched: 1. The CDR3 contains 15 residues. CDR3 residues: CASSLDRGHTDTQYF. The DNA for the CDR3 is TGTGCCAGCAGCTTAGACAGGGGGCACACAGATACGCAGTATTTT.

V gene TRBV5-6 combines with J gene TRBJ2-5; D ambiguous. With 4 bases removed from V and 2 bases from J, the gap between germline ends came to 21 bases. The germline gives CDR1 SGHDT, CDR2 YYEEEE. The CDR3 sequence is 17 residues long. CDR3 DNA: TGTGCCAGCAGCCTCCGGGTAGGATTGGTGTATCAAGAGACCCAGTACTTC. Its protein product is CASSLRVGLVYQETQYF.

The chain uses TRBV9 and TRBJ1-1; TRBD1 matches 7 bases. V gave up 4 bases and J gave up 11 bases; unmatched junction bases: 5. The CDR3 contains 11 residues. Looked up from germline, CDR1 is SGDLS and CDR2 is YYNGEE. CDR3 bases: TGTGCCAGCAGCCCTCAGACAGGGGCTTTCTTT. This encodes CASSPQTGAFF.

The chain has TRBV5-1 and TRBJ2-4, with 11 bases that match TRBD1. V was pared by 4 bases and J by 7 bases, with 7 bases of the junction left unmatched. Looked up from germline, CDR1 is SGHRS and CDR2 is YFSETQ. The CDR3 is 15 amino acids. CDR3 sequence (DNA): TGCGCCAGCAGCCCCCGGGACAGGGGGACGAACATTCAGTACTTC. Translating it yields CASSPRDRGTNIQYF.

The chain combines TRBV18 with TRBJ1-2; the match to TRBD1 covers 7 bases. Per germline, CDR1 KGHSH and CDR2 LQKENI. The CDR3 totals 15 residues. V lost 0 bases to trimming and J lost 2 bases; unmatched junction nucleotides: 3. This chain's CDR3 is CASSPPGQANYGYTF. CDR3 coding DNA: TGTGCCAGCTCACCACCCGGACAGGCCAACTATGGCTACACCTTC.

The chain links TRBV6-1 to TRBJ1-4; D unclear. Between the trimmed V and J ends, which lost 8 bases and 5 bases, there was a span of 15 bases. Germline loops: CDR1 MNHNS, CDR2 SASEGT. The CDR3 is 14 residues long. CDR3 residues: CASSPFPSNEKLFF. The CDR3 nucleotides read TGTGCCAGCTCCCCCTTCCCCAGCAATGAAAAACTGTTTTTT.

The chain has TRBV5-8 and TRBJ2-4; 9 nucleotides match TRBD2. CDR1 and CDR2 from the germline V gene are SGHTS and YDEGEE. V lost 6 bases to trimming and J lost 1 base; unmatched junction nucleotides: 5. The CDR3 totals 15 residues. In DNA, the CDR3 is TGTGCCAGCACCCCTCTAGCGGGGGCCAAAAACATTCAGTACTTC. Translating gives CASTPLAGAKNIQYF. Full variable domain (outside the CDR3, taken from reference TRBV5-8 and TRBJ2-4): EAGVTQSPTHLIKTRGQQATLRCSPISGHTSVYWYQQALGLGLQFLLWYDEGEERNRGNFPPRFSGRQFPNYSSELNVNALELEDSALYLCASTPLAGAKNIQYFGAGTRLSVL.

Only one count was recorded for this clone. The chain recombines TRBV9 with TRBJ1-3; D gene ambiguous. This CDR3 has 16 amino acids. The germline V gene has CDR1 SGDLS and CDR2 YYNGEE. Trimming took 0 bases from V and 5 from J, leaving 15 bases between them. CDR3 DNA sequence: TGTGCCAGCAGCGTAGGTGCAGGTACTCTCCGAAACACCATATATTTT. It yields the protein CASSVGAGTLRNTIYF.